This entry lists 18 T cell receptor beta chains sequenced from one sample in a study of neurological immune-mediated disorders. TCRdb called the 5' RACE reads again in MiXCR, with one record for every CDR3 protein. This table has about 20,000 distinct CDR3 sequences, 7% to 8.5% appearing once. Source material: CD8+ T cells from blood. Every receptor here comes from a woman aged 30 to 39 with HTLV-1-associated myelopathy (HAM/TSP).

This clonotype was detected many times. The V call is TRBV7-6, the J call TRBJ1-2, with TRBD1 matching 12 bases. The V and J ends lost 1 base and 4 bases, in that order; junction bases with no gene match: 7. Looked up from germline, CDR1 is SGHVS and CDR2 is FNYEAQ. This CDR3 has 17 amino acids. CDR3 in amino acids: CASSLGGTGGGAYGYTF. The CDR3 region has the DNA TGTGCCAGCAGCTTAGGGGGGACAGGGGGCGGCGCCTATGGCTACACCTTC.

This clonotype was seen many times. The genes are TRBV6-5 and TRBJ2-3; 7 nucleotides match TRBD1. The CDR3 contains 15 residues. V gave up 2 bases and J gave up 7 bases; unmatched junction bases: 9. Per germline, CDR1 MNHEY and CDR2 SVGAGI. CDR3 sequence: CASSYGEGGGYTQYF. CDR3 DNA: TGTGCCAGCAGTTACGGCGAAGGGGGCGGATATACGCAGTATTTT.

This clonotype occurred many times. The chain links TRBV14 to TRBJ2-3; the D call may be TRBD1 or TRBD2 (5 bases each). Germline CDR1 reads SGHDN; CDR2 reads FVKESK. V was trimmed by 0 bases and J by 6 bases, leaving 10 bases between them. This CDR3 contains 14 residues. The CDR3 nucleotides read TGTGCCAGCAGCCAAGAGGCCCGGGACGATACGCAGTATTTT. Encoded protein: CASSQEARDDTQYF.

The CDR3: CSARPGQGITDTQYF. CDR3 nucleotide sequence: TGCAGTGCCCGACCGGGACAGGGGATCACAGATACGCAGTATTTT. The V call is TRBV20-1, the J call TRBJ2-3; TRBD1 agrees at 10 bases. Looked up from germline, CDR1 is DFQATT and CDR2 is SNEGSKA (reference sequence). The CDR3 has 15 residues. The V gene end was trimmed by 6 bases and the J gene end by 2 bases; junction bases not matched to a gene: 8.

As to this clonotype: This may be a read error, as it is one base from a much larger clone. This chain links TRBV6-4 with TRBJ1-6; no clear D gene. Germline loops: CDR1 MRHNA, CDR2 SNTAGT. With 6 bases removed from V and 10 bases from J, the gap between germline ends came to 16 bases. The CDR3 is 14 amino acids. This CDR3 is CASRPGPGRSPLHF. CDR3 in DNA: TGTGCCAGCAGACCCGGTCCGGGGAGATCACCCCTCCACTTT.

Ten or more counts support this clonotype. The rearrangement uses TRBV20-1 and TRBJ1-2; TRBD1 matches 9 bases. There are 15 residues in the CDR3. Germline trimming cut 4 bases from V and 4 bases from J; bases unmatched to any gene: 10. Germline V gene sequence: CDR1 DFQATT, CDR2 SNEGSKA (reference sequence). The CDR3 bases are TGCAGTGCTAAATATCCGGGACAGGGAATCTATGGCTACACCTTC. Translating gives CSAKYPGQGIYGYTF.

This clonotype was detected many times. The chain links TRBV3-1 to TRBJ1-1; perhaps TRBD1 as D (5 bases). The germline V gene encodes CDR1 LGHDT and CDR2 YNNKEL (reference sequence). The CDR3 has 12 amino acids. V lost 3 bases and J lost 6, with 8 bases in between. CDR3 sequence reads: CASSHEGSEAFF. The DNA of the CDR3 is TGTGCCAGCAGCCACGAGGGGTCTGAAGCTTTCTTT.

This clonotype showed up many times. The V gene is TRBV5-1, the J gene TRBJ2-3, with D perhaps TRBD1 or TRBD2 (5 bases each). V was shortened by 3 bases and J by 1 base, with 18 bases between the two germline ends. This CDR3 has 17 residues. Germline loops: CDR1 SGHRS, CDR2 YFSETQ. CDR3 nucleotide sequence: TGCGCCAGCAGCTCGGAACTTTTGGGGGTTGGCACAGATACGCAGTATTTT. It yields the protein CASSSELLGVGTDTQYF.

In this sample, this clonotype turned up many times. This rearrangement joins TRBV20-1 to TRBJ1-2, with D tentatively TRBD1 (6 bases). Germline assignment: CDR1 DFQATT and CDR2 SNEGSKA (reference sequence). Trimming took off 2 bases at V and 7 bases at J, with 14 bases between the two ends. The CDR3 sequence is 13 residues long. CDR3 bases: TGCAGTGCTAGAACGGATATGGGGGCTGGCTACACCTTC. Its translation: CSARTDMGAGYTF.

The sample holds many counts of this clonotype. V gene TRBV29-1 combines with J gene TRBJ2-1; 11 nucleotides match TRBD2. Trimming cost V 2 bases and J 5 bases; bases outside gene matches: 2. Germline CDR1 is SQVTM and CDR2 is ANQGSEA. The CDR3 runs 14 residues. The CDR3 loop is CSVELAGGNNEQFF. CDR3 nucleotides: TGCAGCGTTGAACTAGCGGGGGGTAACAATGAGCAGTTCTTC.

This clonotype ranks as medium-sized. V is TRBV12-3 or TRBV12-4 and J is TRBJ1-4; D not resolved. CDR3 length: 12 amino acids. V lost 3 bases to trimming and J lost 16 bases, with 15 bases between them. The CDR3 sequence: CASSFGHGQKFF. In DNA form, the CDR3 reads TGTGCCAGCAGTTTCGGGCACGGTCAAAAGTTTTTT.

This clonotype was counted many times. The rearrangement uses TRBV15 and TRBJ2-3; 12 bases match TRBD2. Trimming at V came to 1 base and at J to 5 bases, leaving 10 bases not matched to a gene. CDR3 length equals 18 residues. CDR1 is LNHNV and CDR2 is YYDKDF in the germline V gene (reference sequence). CDR3 in amino acids: CATSRAYSSGGAEDTQYF. CDR3 coding DNA: TGTGCCACCAGCAGAGCCTATTCTAGCGGGGGGGCGGAAGATACGCAGTATTTT.

There are many counts of this clonotype. This sequence joins TRBV7-9 and TRBJ1-1; tentative D call: TRBD1 (6 bases). CDR3 length equals 13 residues. CDR1 is SEHNR and CDR2 is FQNEAQ in the germline V gene (reference sequence). V lost 8 bases and J lost 6, with 16 bases in between. DNA for the CDR3: TGTGCCAGCCGAGGACAGAGGGGCCCTGAAGCTTTCTTT. This gives the protein CASRGQRGPEAFF.

J is TRBJ2-1 and V is TRBV7-9; 8 positions agree with TRBD2. Losses at the gene ends were 2 bases for V and 0 bases for J; bases not matched to a gene: 0. This CDR3 spans 15 amino acids. Per the germline V gene, CDR1 is SEHNR and CDR2 is FQNEAQ (reference sequence). CDR3 protein: CASSLSGSSYNEQFF. The CDR3 DNA follows: TGTGCCAGCAGCTTAAGCGGGAGCTCCTACAATGAGCAGTTCTTC.

This clonotype showed up many times. V is TRBV6-6 and J is TRBJ2-7, with D hard to call. The CDR3 totals 12 residues. The germline V and J ends were trimmed by 2 bases and 0 bases, with 2 bases remaining between them. The V gene's germline CDR1 is MNHNY and CDR2 SVGAGI (reference sequence). The CDR3 bases are TGTGCCAGCAGTTACGCCTCCTACGAGCAGTACTTC. It codes for CASSYASYEQYF.

In its sample, this clonotype is medium-sized. The chain employs TRBV20-1 and TRBJ1-1; D uncertain. V lost 5 bases and J lost 0, with 13 bases in between. The germline V gene has CDR1 DFQATT and CDR2 SNEGSKA (reference sequence). The CDR3 covers 14 residues. The CDR3 sequence is CSALGPHLNTEAFF. As DNA, the CDR3 is TGCAGTGCTCTAGGTCCACATTTGAACACTGAAGCTTTCTTT.

The table lists this clonotype with many counts. This rearrangement joins TRBV6-5 to TRBJ2-3; 8 nucleotides match TRBD2. The J segment lost 2 bases and the V segment lost 0 bases, leaving 4 bases of the junction unmatched. Germline V CDR1 and CDR2: MNHEY, SVGAGI. The CDR3 extends over 16 amino acids. As DNA, the CDR3 is TGTGCCAGCAGTTACTCGGAGCGGGGGATCACAGATACGCAGTATTTT. This codes for CASSYSERGITDTQYF.

At least ten counts were recorded for this clonotype. V and J are TRBV14 and TRBJ2-1; D gene unclear. The CDR3 sequence is 12 residues long. V lost 8 bases and J lost 6, with 11 bases in between. Germline V gene sequence: CDR1 SGHDN, CDR2 FVKESK. DNA for the CDR3: TGTGCCAGCGATTCAGGAAGCAATGAGCAGTTCTTC. Translating gives CASDSGSNEQFF. Supplemented by reference TRBV14 and TRBJ2-1, the full variable domain reads EAGVTQFPSHSVIEKGQTVTLRCDPISGHDNLYWYRRVMGKEIKFLLHFVKESKQDESGMPNNRFLAERTGGTYSTLKVQPAELEDSGVYFCASDSGSNEQFFGPGTRLTVL.